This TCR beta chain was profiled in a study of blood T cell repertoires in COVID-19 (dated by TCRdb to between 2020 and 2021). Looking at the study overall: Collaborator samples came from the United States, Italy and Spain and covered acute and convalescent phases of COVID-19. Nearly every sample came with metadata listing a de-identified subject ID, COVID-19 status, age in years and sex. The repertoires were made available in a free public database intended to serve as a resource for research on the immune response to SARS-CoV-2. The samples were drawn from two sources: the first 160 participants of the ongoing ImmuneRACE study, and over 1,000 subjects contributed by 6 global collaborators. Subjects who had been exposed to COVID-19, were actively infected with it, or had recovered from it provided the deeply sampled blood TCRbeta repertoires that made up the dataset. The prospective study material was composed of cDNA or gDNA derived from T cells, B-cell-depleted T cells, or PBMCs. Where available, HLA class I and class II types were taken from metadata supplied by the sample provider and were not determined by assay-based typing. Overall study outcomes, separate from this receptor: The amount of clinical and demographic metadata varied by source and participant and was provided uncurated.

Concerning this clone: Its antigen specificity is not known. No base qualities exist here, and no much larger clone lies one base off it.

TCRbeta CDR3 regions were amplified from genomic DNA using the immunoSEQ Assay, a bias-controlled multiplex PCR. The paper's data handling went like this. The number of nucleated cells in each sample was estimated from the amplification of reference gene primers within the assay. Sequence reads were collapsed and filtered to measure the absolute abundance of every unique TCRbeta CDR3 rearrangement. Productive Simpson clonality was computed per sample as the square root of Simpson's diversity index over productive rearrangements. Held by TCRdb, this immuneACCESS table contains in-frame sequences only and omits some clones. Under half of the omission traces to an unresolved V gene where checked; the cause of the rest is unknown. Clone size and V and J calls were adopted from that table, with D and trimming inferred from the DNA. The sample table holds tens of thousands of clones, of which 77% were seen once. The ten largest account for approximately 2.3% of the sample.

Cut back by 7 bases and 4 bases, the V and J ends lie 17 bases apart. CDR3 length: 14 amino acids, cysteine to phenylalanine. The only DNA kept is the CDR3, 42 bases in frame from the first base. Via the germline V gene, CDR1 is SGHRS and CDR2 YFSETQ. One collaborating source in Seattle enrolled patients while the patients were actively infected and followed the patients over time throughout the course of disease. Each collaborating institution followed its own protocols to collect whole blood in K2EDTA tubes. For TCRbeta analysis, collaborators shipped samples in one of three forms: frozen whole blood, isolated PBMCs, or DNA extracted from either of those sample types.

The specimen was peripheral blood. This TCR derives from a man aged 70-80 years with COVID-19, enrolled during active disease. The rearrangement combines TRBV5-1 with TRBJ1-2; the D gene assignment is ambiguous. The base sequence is TGCGCCAGCGCCCCCGGGGTACAGACCTATGGCTACACCTTC. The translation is CASAPGVQTYGYTF.